A single sample gave rise to the 16 T cell receptor beta chains below, sequenced in a study of blood T cell repertoires in COVID-19. Data came from immunoSEQ multiplex PCR; TCRdb stores just in-frame clones and leaves some out. The data hold some 80,000 clones, with approximately 87% observed a single time. Sequencing used peripheral blood. These receptors all come from a human donor in a cohort sampled during active COVID-19.

The rearrangement links TRBV5-1 to TRBJ2-5, with a tentative D call TRBD1 (6 bases). The germline V gene encodes CDR1 SGHRS and CDR2 YFSETQ. The V end was cut by 2 bases, the J end by 3 bases, with 8 bases between. This CDR3 contains 13 residues. CDR3 residues: CASSFSGEETQYF. Written as DNA, the CDR3 is TGCGCCAGCAGCTTCTCAGGGGAAGAGACCCAGTACTTC. The entire variable domain, with the rest obtained from reference TRBV5-1 and TRBJ2-5, is as follows: KAGVTQTPRYLIKTRGQQVTLSCSPISGHRSVSWYQQTPGQGLQFLFEYFSETQRNKGNFPGRFSGRQFSNSRSEMNVSTLELGDSALYLCASSFSGEETQYFGPGTRLLVL.

The chain carries TRBV19 and TRBJ1-5; D call uncertain. V lost 3 bases and J 8 bases, leaving 8 bases between the germline ends. Germline values: CDR1 LNHDA, CDR2 SQIVND (reference sequence). The CDR3 length is 12 residues. Here the CDR3 reads CASSIRREPQHF. The CDR3 region has the DNA TGTGCCAGTAGTATTCGGAGGGAGCCCCAGCATTTT.

This chain links TRBV5-6 with TRBJ1-2; 10 nucleotides agree with TRBD1. This CDR3 comprises 16 residues. J lost 5 bases, V lost 0 bases, and 7 bases had no gene match. Looked up from germline, CDR1 is SGHDT and CDR2 is YYEEEE. The CDR3: CASSLEPGQGRYGYTF. The CDR3 coding sequence is TGTGCCAGCAGCTTGGAACCGGGACAGGGGAGGTATGGCTACACCTTC.

The chain employs TRBV4-3 and TRBJ2-3, with 13 nucleotides matching TRBD2. Losses at the gene ends were 1 base for V and 1 base for J; bases not matched to a gene: 2. This CDR3 region has 17 residues. In germline, CDR1 is LGHNA, CDR2 YSLEER. The CDR3 region has the DNA TGCGCCAGCAGCCAAGGAGGACTAGCGGGGGGCACAGATACGCAGTATTTT. This translates into CASSQGGLAGGTDTQYF.

The V call is TRBV25-1, the J call TRBJ2-1; TRBD1 aligns across 12 bases. The V gene's germline CDR1 is MGHDK and CDR2 SYGVNS. The CDR3 covers 15 residues. The V and J ends lost 4 bases and 8 bases, in that order; junction bases with no gene match: 6. DNA of the CDR3: TGTGCCAGCAGTGGGCGGGACAGGGGGCAGGATGAGCAGTTCTTC. Protein: CASSGRDRGQDEQFF.

V usage is TRBV7-8 and J usage is TRBJ2-3; D is possibly TRBD1 (6 bases). In germline, CDR1 is SGHVS, CDR2 FQNEAQ. V was shortened by 3 bases and J by 5 bases, with 21 bases between the two germline ends. The CDR3 is made up of 17 amino acids. This chain's CDR3 is CASSFWTAGEFGDTQYF. In DNA form, the CDR3 reads TGTGCCAGCAGCTTCTGGACAGCCGGGGAGTTCGGAGATACGCAGTATTTT.

For the CDR3, the DNA is TGTGCCTGGAGTACCAAGAGCAACGATTTCTACAATGAGCAGTTCTTC. It is translated as CAWSTKSNDFYNEQFF. The chain couples TRBV30 to TRBJ2-1, with D uncertain. Germline assignment: CDR1 GTSNPN and CDR2 SVGIG (reference sequence). The V end lost 2 bases, the J end lost 3 bases, and 17 bases lay between the germline ends. This CDR3 spans 16 amino acids.

The V gene is TRBV5-6, the J gene TRBJ2-1; TRBD2 matches 7 bases. CDR1 is SGHDT and CDR2 is YYEEEE in the germline V gene. The CDR3 is 11 residues long. V gave up 3 bases and J gave up 9 bases; unmatched junction bases: 0. The CDR3: CASSWTSEQFF. CDR3 DNA sequence: TGTGCCAGCAGCTGGACTAGTGAGCAGTTCTTC. Full variable domain (rest looked up from reference TRBV5-6 and TRBJ2-1): DAGVTQSPTHLIKTRGQQVTLRCSPKSGHDTVSWYQQALGQGPQFIFQYYEEEERQRGNFPDRFSGHQFPNYSSELNVNALLLGDSALYLCASSWTSEQFFGPGTRLTVL.

This clone was found once. The chain employs TRBV6-2 or TRBV6-3 and TRBJ1-5; D remains ambiguous. Germline loops: CDR1 MNHEY, CDR2 SVGEGT. The CDR3 length is 11 residues. Trimming took off 2 bases at V and 14 bases at J, with 10 bases between the two ends. The DNA of the CDR3 is TGTGCCAGCAGTTACCCGGGGAAGAAGCATTTT. It translates to CASSYPGKKHF.

V is TRBV13 and J is TRBJ2-7; D may be TRBD1 (6 bases). The CDR3 totals 17 residues. V was trimmed by 6 bases and J by 5 bases, leaving 26 bases between them. In germline, CDR1 is PRHDT, CDR2 FYEKMQ (reference sequence). CDR3 protein: CASSASWGPQGSDEQYF. The CDR3 region has the DNA TGTGCCAGCAGTGCGTCATGGGGCCCCCAGGGGTCTGACGAGCAGTACTTC.

This clone has a single count. CDR3 sequence: CASSAWGGRTGELFF. CDR3 sequence (DNA): TGTGCCAGCAGTGCGTGGGGGGGGCGGACCGGGGAGCTGTTTTTT. The gene calls are TRBV28 and TRBJ2-2, with D possibly being TRBD2 (7 bases). Trimming shortened V by 5 bases and J by 5 bases, and 15 bases separated the two germline ends. CDR3 length equals 15 residues. Germline V gives CDR1 MDHEN, CDR2 SYDVKM. The complete variable domain, with remaining parts taken from reference TRBV28 and TRBJ2-2, reads DVKVTQSSRYLVKRTGEKVFLECVQDMDHENMFWYRQDPGLGLRLIYFSYDVKMKEKGDIPEGYSVSREKKERFSLILESASTNQTSMYLCASSAWGGRTGELFFGEGSRLTVL.

The rearrangement links TRBV7-3 to TRBJ2-5; 9 bases align to TRBD2. Losses at the gene ends were 1 base for V and 4 bases for J; bases not matched to a gene: 7. The germline V gene has CDR1 SGHTA and CDR2 FQGTGA. The CDR3 extends over 16 amino acids. This CDR3 is CASSLIGLAGLETQYF. The CDR3 DNA sequence: TGTGCCAGCAGCTTAATAGGGCTAGCGGGGTTAGAGACCCAGTACTTC.

The chain is built from TRBV10-3 and TRBJ1-3, with TRBD1 as a possible D gene (5 bases). CDR1 and CDR2 (germline): ENHRY, SYGVKD. Trimming left V 7 bases short and J 2 bases short, with 12 bases between. The CDR3 length is 14 residues. The CDR3 sequence: CAIMGPGPGNTIYF. For the CDR3, the DNA is TGTGCCATCATGGGGCCAGGGCCTGGAAACACCATATATTTT.

This chain joins TRBV28 and TRBJ1-6, with a possible D match to TRBD1 (6 bases). There are 15 residues in the CDR3. V was trimmed by 9 bases and J by 0 bases, leaving 12 bases between them. Germline CDR1 MDHEN, CDR2 SYDVKM. CDR3 sequence: CASLGANSYNSPLHF. The CDR3 DNA sequence: TGTGCCAGTCTGGGGGCCAACTCCTATAATTCACCCCTCCACTTT.

This sequence joins TRBV7-8 and TRBJ1-1; 7 bases are a match to TRBD1. Germline lookup yields CDR1 SGHVS and CDR2 FQNEAQ. The trim removed 5 bases at V and 11 bases at J, leaving 14 bases unmatched. The CDR3 extends over 14 amino acids. As DNA, the CDR3 is TGTGCCAGCAGCCCGACGGACAGGATGGGAGCCGCTTTCTTT. Translating it yields CASSPTDRMGAAFF.

The chain combines TRBV5-1 with TRBJ2-6; TRBD1 matches at 8 bases. CDR1 is SGHRS and CDR2 is YFSETQ in the germline V gene. Trimming cost V 3 bases and J 1 base; bases outside gene matches: 3. The CDR3 has 16 residues. CDR3 nucleotides: TGCGCCAGCAGCTCGGGACAGGTGTCTGGGGCCAACGTCCTGACTTTC. Its protein is CASSSGQVSGANVLTF.